The 3 T cell receptor beta chains below all came from one sample that was sequenced in a study of CD8+CD57+ T cells in acquired aplastic anemia. Genomic DNA templated the TCR beta VDJ and CDR3 profiling. TCRdb recomputed calls from the reads with MiXCR, one row per CDR3 protein. Here the sample spans some 200,000 distinct CDR3 sequences, less than 60% being singletons. Sequenced patients had shown CD8+CD57+ cell expansion by flow cytometry. The sample comprised sorted CD4+, CD8+, or CD8+CD57+ T cells (not recorded which) from PBMCs. The receptors derive from a human donor with aplastic anemia.

This clonotype has a count of ten or more. The chain joins TRBV5-1 to TRBJ1-1, with D unclear. CDR1 and CDR2 (germline): SGHRS, YFSETQ. The CDR3 spans 14 residues. The germline V and J ends were trimmed by 2 bases and 5 bases, with 13 bases remaining between them. This CDR3 reads CASSLQDPRTEAFF. The CDR3 DNA reads as TGCGCCAGCAGCTTACAAGACCCTAGGACTGAAGCTTTCTTT.

The rearrangement links TRBV20-1 to TRBJ2-3; no definite D call. The V end was cut by 3 bases, the J end by 11 bases, with 3 bases between. The germline V gene encodes CDR1 DFQATT and CDR2 SNEGSKA (reference sequence). This CDR3 region has 8 residues. This chain's CDR3 is CSASRQYF. CDR3 DNA sequence: TGCAGTGCTAGTAGGCAGTATTTT.

The chain joins TRBV7-8 to TRBJ2-5, with 10 bases matching TRBD1. CDR1 is SGHVS and CDR2 is FQNEAQ in the germline V gene. The CDR3 extends over 19 amino acids. V shed 1 base and J 3 bases; nucleotides not matched to a gene: 14. DNA of the CDR3: TGTGCCAGCAGCTTAGGCCTCTTAAGACAGGGGGCGCGGAAAGAGACCCAGTACTTC. Protein: CASSLGLLRQGARKETQYF.